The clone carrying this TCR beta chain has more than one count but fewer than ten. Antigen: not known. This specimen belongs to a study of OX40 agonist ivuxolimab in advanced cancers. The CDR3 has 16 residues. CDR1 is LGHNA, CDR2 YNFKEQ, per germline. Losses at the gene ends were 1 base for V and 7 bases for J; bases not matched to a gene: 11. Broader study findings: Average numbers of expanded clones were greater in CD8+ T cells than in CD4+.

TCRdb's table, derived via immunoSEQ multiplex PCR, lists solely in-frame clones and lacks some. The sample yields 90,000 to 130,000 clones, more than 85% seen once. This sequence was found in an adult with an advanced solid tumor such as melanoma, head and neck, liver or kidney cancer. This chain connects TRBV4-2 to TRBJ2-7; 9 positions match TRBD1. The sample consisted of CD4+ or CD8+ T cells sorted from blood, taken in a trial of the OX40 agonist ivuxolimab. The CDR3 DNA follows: TGTGCCAGCAGCCAAGGCAAAGGGACAGGGAGTGGAGAGCAGTACTTC. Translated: CASSQGKGTGSGEQYF.